The 24 T cell receptor beta chains below were found in one sample sequenced in a study of spatial heterogeneity in lung cancer. As for time point: sample taken at primary tumor resection. TCRdb used MiXCR to reprocess the 5' RACE reads, holding one entry per CDR3 protein. The sample records about 38,000 distinct CDR3 sequences, less than 6.5% being singletons. This material consisted of PBMCs, taken at surgery. The receptors here all came from a female donor with early-stage non-small cell lung cancer.

The sample holds many counts of this clonotype. The chain carries TRBV7-2 and TRBJ2-5; 9 positions match TRBD2. This CDR3 contains 15 residues. CDR1 is SGHTA and CDR2 is FQGNSA in the germline V gene. V lost 5 bases and J lost 2; bases outside the gene matches: 6. The CDR3 loop reads CASSRGTSRQETQYF. DNA of the CDR3: TGTGCCAGCAGCCGCGGGACTAGCAGGCAAGAGACCCAGTACTTC.

This clonotype came up many times. The V call is TRBV19, the J call TRBJ1-2, with D perhaps matching TRBD1 (6 bases). Germline V gene sequence: CDR1 LNHDA, CDR2 SQIVND (reference sequence). The CDR3 contains 12 residues. V shed 9 bases and J shed 3 bases, with 11 bases lying between them. The CDR3 coding sequence is TGTGCCAGCCCGGGGGCGGACTATGGCTACACCTTC. Its protein is CASPGADYGYTF.

This clonotype was picked up many times. This chain joins TRBV27 and TRBJ2-7, with D possibly TRBD1 on 6 matching bases. The CDR3 length is 16 residues. Germline CDR1 MNHEY, CDR2 SMNVEV (reference sequence). V dropped 4 bases and J dropped 3 bases, with 19 bases sitting between them. The CDR3 sequence: CASSSLTATGFYEQYF. The CDR3 DNA reads TGTGCCAGCAGTTCACTAACGGCAACAGGGTTCTACGAGCAGTACTTC.

In this sample, this clonotype turned up many times. The chain recombines TRBV4-1 with TRBJ2-3; weak D call: TRBD2 (6 bases). Looked up from germline, CDR1 is MGHRA and CDR2 is YSYEKL. CDR3 length equals 14 residues. Trimming removed 4 bases from V and 9 bases from J, with 17 bases in between. The CDR3 sequence is CASSRILGGVTQYF. CDR3 DNA: TGCGCCAGCAGCCGGATTTTGGGAGGAGTCACGCAGTATTTT.

This clonotype was seen repeatedly, ten times or more. The V call is TRBV7-8, the J call TRBJ2-2; D call uncertain. With 6 bases removed from V and 8 bases from J, the gap between germline ends came to 7 bases. Germline values: CDR1 SGHVS, CDR2 FQNEAQ. This CDR3 region has 11 residues. The chain's CDR3 is CASSLSGELFF. The DNA for the CDR3 is TGTGCCAGCAGTTTAAGTGGGGAGCTGTTTTTT. The complete variable domain, with remaining parts taken from reference TRBV7-8 and TRBJ2-2, reads GAGVSQSPRYKVAKRGQDVALRCDPISGHVSLFWYQQALGQGPEFLTYFQNEAQLDKSGLPSDRFFAERPEGSVSTLKIQRTQQEDSAVYLCASSLSGELFFGEGSRLTVL.

The chain couples TRBV28 to TRBJ1-5, with TRBD1 matching over 12 bases. This CDR3 has 16 residues. Trimming removed 2 bases from V and 6 bases from J; junction bases left unmatched: 5. CDR1 and CDR2 (germline): MDHEN, SYDVKM. The CDR3 DNA follows: TGTGCCAGCAGTTTACCCGGGACAGGGGGCAGTCAGCCCCAGCATTTT. Translated, it gives CASSLPGTGGSQPQHF.

This clonotype occurred many times. The chain is built from TRBV19 and TRBJ1-1, with 7 bases identical to TRBD1. Germline V gene lookup returns CDR1 LNHDA and CDR2 SQIVND (reference sequence). This CDR3 region has 17 residues. The ends lost 3 bases at V and 1 base at J; junction bases unmatched: 11. The DNA of the CDR3 is TGTGCCAGTAGTATTTCGCTTGTGGGACAGCCGAACACTGAAGCTTTCTTT. The encoded protein is CASSISLVGQPNTEAFF.

On this clonotype: With a much larger clone just one base away, this may be a read error. V is TRBV5-6 and J is TRBJ1-2; no clear D. The germline V and J ends were trimmed by 3 bases and 9 bases, with 15 bases remaining between them. CDR3 size: 13 residues. Germline CDR1 is SGHDT and CDR2 is YYEEEE. CDR3 nucleotide sequence: TGTGCCAGCAGCTCCGACAAAATCTTACGCTACACCTTC. Its protein product is CASSSDKILRYTF.

This clonotype occurred many times. The chain is built from TRBV7-2 and TRBJ2-3; tentatively, D is TRBD1 or TRBD2 (5 bases each). Germline V gene sequence: CDR1 SGHTA, CDR2 FQGNSA. V was pared by 1 base and J by 4 bases, with 12 bases between. There are 15 residues in the CDR3. The CDR3 reads CASSLGLRDPDTQYF. Written as DNA, the CDR3 is TGTGCCAGCAGCTTAGGACTCCGGGACCCAGATACGCAGTATTTT.

This rearrangement joins TRBV30 to TRBJ2-7; maybe TRBD2 (6 bases). The CDR3 extends over 15 amino acids. The germline V and J ends were trimmed by 3 bases and 5 bases, with 20 bases remaining between them. Germline CDR1 and CDR2: GTSNPN and SVGIG (reference sequence). The CDR3 sequence is CAWSPPSLAIDEQYF. CDR3 nucleotide sequence: TGTGCCTGGAGCCCCCCCTCTCTAGCGATCGACGAGCAGTACTTC.

This clonotype occurred many times. The chain couples TRBV10-2 to TRBJ1-1; D is perhaps TRBD1 (5 bases). Germline V gene data show CDR1 as WSHSY and CDR2 as SAAADI. Trimming shortened V by 9 bases and J by 7 bases, and 12 bases separated the two germline ends. The length of the CDR3 is 11 residues. The CDR3 loop reads CASSPGYEAFF. The DNA of the CDR3 is TGCGCCAGTTCCCCAGGGTATGAAGCTTTCTTT.

This clonotype was counted ten times or more. One end of the junction fails to match germline, which may point to a read error. This sequence joins TRBV7-9 and TRBJ2-3; a weak D match, TRBD1 (6 bases). From germline, CDR1 is SEHNR and CDR2 FQNEAQ (reference sequence). The CDR3 has 12 amino acids. This CDR3 is CASSYEWTAALF. The CDR3 DNA sequence: TGTGCCAGCAGCTACGAGTGGACAGCGGCCCTTTTT.

Many counts were recorded for this clonotype. V is TRBV5-1 and J is TRBJ1-5, with a possible D match to TRBD1 (5 bases). V dropped 1 base and J dropped 5 bases, with 10 bases sitting between them. The CDR3 spans 14 residues. Germline V gene sequence: CDR1 SGHRS, CDR2 YFSETQ. In nucleotides, the CDR3 is TGCGCCAGCAGCTTGCTTGGGGGAGATCAGCCCCAGCATTTT. Protein sequence: CASSLLGGDQPQHF.

V gene TRBV9 combines with J gene TRBJ1-1, with D possibly TRBD1 on 6 matching bases. There are 15 residues in the CDR3. V was pared by 4 bases and J by 2 bases, with 15 bases between. Germline CDR1 SGDLS, CDR2 YYNGEE. The CDR3 DNA reads as TGTGCCAGCAGCACCCGGGCAGGGGCCAACACTGAAGCTTTCTTT. Protein sequence: CASSTRAGANTEAFF.

This clonotype was seen many times. This sequence joins TRBV5-1 and TRBJ1-1, with D unresolved. This CDR3 has 15 residues. The V gene lost 3 bases and the J gene lost 3 bases, with 15 bases spanning the gap. CDR1 and CDR2 from the germline V gene are SGHRS and YFSETQ. The CDR3 DNA is TGCGCCAGCAGCTATTATGGAGGCAAGGACACTGAAGCTTTCTTT. Protein: CASSYYGGKDTEAFF.

The V and J genes are TRBV5-6 and TRBJ1-5, with D perhaps matching TRBD1 (5 bases). Looked up from germline, CDR1 is SGHDT and CDR2 is YYEEEE. This CDR3 has 16 amino acids. Trimming removed 1 base from V and 5 bases from J, with 16 bases in between. The chain's CDR3 is CASSLFGQGSDQPQHF. The CDR3 DNA reads TGTGCCAGCAGCTTGTTTGGCCAGGGCTCGGATCAGCCCCAGCATTTT.

Sample share makes this clonotype medium-sized. This sequence joins TRBV7-9 and TRBJ2-2, with D possibly being TRBD1 or TRBD2 (5 bases each). The ends were cut back, 0 bases at V and 5 bases at J, with 10 bases in the middle. The CDR3 consists of 15 residues. Looked up from germline, CDR1 is SEHNR and CDR2 is FQNEAQ (reference sequence). The CDR3: CASSLAGPDTGELFF. The CDR3 DNA follows: TGTGCCAGCAGCTTAGCGGGACCTGATACCGGGGAGCTGTTTTTT.

This clonotype was picked up a small number of times. V is TRBV10-3 and J is TRBJ2-1; 13 nucleotides line up with TRBD2. J gave up 6 bases and V 2 bases, and 7 bases lay outside the gene matches. Germline V gene data show CDR1 as ENHRY and CDR2 as SYGVKD. The CDR3 totals 17 residues. The CDR3 protein is CAISEATRLAGGNEQFF. The CDR3, as DNA: TGTGCCATCAGTGAGGCAACACGACTAGCGGGGGGCAATGAGCAGTTCTTC.

The chain recombines TRBV19 with TRBJ1-5; D ambiguous. The germline gives CDR1 LNHDA, CDR2 SQIVND (reference sequence). This CDR3 spans 20 amino acids. Trimming shortened V by 5 bases and J by 2 bases, and 28 bases separated the two germline ends. The CDR3 region has the DNA TGTGCCAGTAGTTCTGTAGGGAGAAGAGTCTGGCGAGATGGCAATCAGCCCCAGCATTTT. Protein sequence: CASSSVGRRVWRDGNQPQHF.

This clonotype was seen ten or more times. J is TRBJ2-3 and V is TRBV2, with TRBD1 matching 9 bases. The CDR3 is 14 amino acids. V lost 7 bases, J lost 5 bases, and 7 bases stayed unmatched. Germline V CDR1 and CDR2: SNHLY, FYNNEI. CDR3 DNA: TGTGCCAGCACCCGGGACAGGGTCATAGATACGCAGTATTTT. It encodes CASTRDRVIDTQYF.

This rearrangement joins TRBV10-3 to TRBJ2-7, with 7 positions matching TRBD2. V lost 8 bases and J lost 0; bases outside the gene matches: 7. Germline loops: CDR1 ENHRY, CDR2 SYGVKD. CDR3 length: 14 residues. Written as DNA, the CDR3 is TGTGCCATCCGGGAGGACGGATCCTCCTACGAGCAGTACTTC. This gives the protein CAIREDGSSYEQYF.

This clonotype appeared many times. This chain links TRBV29-1 with TRBJ1-1; D remains unclear. CDR1 SQVTM and CDR2 ANQGSEA come from the germline V gene. The CDR3 is 13 residues long. V lost 7 bases and J 1 base, leaving 13 bases between the germline ends. The CDR3 DNA follows: TGCAGCGCCAGCAGTGGAGGGAACACTGAAGCTTTCTTT. Its translation is CSASSGGNTEAFF.

The sample holds many counts of this clonotype. V usage is TRBV12-3 or TRBV12-4 and J usage is TRBJ2-3; possibly TRBD1 for D (5 bases). The CDR3 is 15 residues long. The V end was cut by 5 bases, the J end by 2 bases, with 14 bases between. The CDR3 reads CASSPDTFITDTQYF. The CDR3 DNA reads as TGTGCCAGCAGTCCGGACACCTTCATCACAGATACGCAGTATTTT.

This clonotype was seen only a few times. The J gene is TRBJ2-7, the V gene TRBV7-2, with 11 bases matching TRBD2. Germline loops: CDR1 SGHTA, CDR2 FQGNSA. CDR3 length equals 16 residues. V trimming: 1 base; J trimming: 2 bases; junction bases outside the gene matches: 4. The CDR3: CASSLVPSGGPYEQYF. Written as DNA, the CDR3 is TGTGCCAGCAGCTTAGTTCCTAGCGGGGGGCCCTACGAGCAGTACTTC.